Presented here are 20 T cell receptor beta chains from one specimen sequenced in a study of beta chain features in type 1 diabetes (dated by TCRdb to the late 2010s). Study-wide conclusions, independent of this receptor: Type 1 diabetes patients showed a moderate but significant shortening of TCRB CDR3 length in all four CD4+ subsets.

Library preparation employed the immunoSEQ multiplex PCR assay. All of the isolated RNA was reverse transcribed with the High Capacity cDNA Reverse Transcription Kit, so expressed TCRB transcripts were sequenced. This is the immuneACCESS table as TCRdb keeps it, with only in-frame sequences that have V and J called. A part of the clones is gone; compared with another copy, unresolved V genes explain less than half, and the rest is unexplained. Present in this sample are about 41,000 clones, approximately 61% of which were seen just once. The ten biggest clones cover 1.5% to 2% of the sample. No antigen has been assigned to these receptors. Sequenced material: Tregs from blood. The sample's cell subset or site, from its label and the paper: regulatory CD4+ T cells. Source of these receptors: a man under 40 with type 1 diabetes. Some clones in this sample may be carry-over from other donors' samples.

The chain recombines TRBV5-6 with TRBJ1-2; no clear D. Germline CDR1 is SGHDT and CDR2 is YYEEEE. The CDR3 has 14 amino acids. The germline V and J ends were trimmed by 0 bases and 8 bases, with 14 bases remaining between them. In DNA form, the CDR3 reads TGTGCCAGCAGCTTGGTCGGGGTTGTTACAGGCTACACCTTC. It is translated as CASSLVGVVTGYTF.

V is TRBV6-6 and J is TRBJ1-6, with 8 bases that match TRBD1. The junction had 3 bases not matched to a gene; V was cut back by 5 bases and J by 6 bases. The CDR3 has 14 amino acids. Germline loops: CDR1 MNHNY, CDR2 SVGAGI (reference sequence). The CDR3 DNA is TGTGCCAGCAGTCTAGGACAGGGTAATTCACCCCTCCACTTT. The encoded protein is CASSLGQGNSPLHF.

The chain employs TRBV27 and TRBJ2-5, with TRBD1 identical over 8 bases. TRBJ2-7 explains the end of the DNA better; the J call may be wrong. Germline V gene sequence: CDR1 MNHEY, CDR2 SMNVEV (reference sequence). This CDR3 has 15 residues. The CDR3 DNA reads as TGTGCCAGCAGGGAAAGGCGGACAGGGACCTACGAGCAGTACTTC. Encoded protein: CASRERRTGTYEQYF.

The rearrangement uses TRBV7-3 and TRBJ1-5, with D uncertain. CDR3 length equals 13 residues. The V gene's germline CDR1 is SGHTA and CDR2 FQGTGA. Trimming took 2 bases from V and 3 from J, leaving 5 bases between them. As DNA, the CDR3 is TGTGCCAGCAGCTTAGAGCCCAATCAGCCCCAGCATTTT. It encodes CASSLEPNQPQHF.

This sequence joins TRBV11-1 and TRBJ1-1; D is undetermined. The CDR3 length is 13 residues. The germline V gene has CDR1 SGHAT and CDR2 FQDESV (reference sequence). V was pared by 4 bases and J by 1 base, with 7 bases between. CDR3 sequence (DNA): TGTGCCAGCAGCTCAAACAGGAACACTGAAGCTTTCTTT. Encoded protein: CASSSNRNTEAFF.

This clone was observed a single time. The J gene is TRBJ2-7, the V gene TRBV11-2; TRBD1 aligns across 7 bases. With 5 bases clipped from V and 0 bases from J, the junction kept 4 bases outside the gene matches. CDR3 size: 14 residues. Germline V gives CDR1 SGHAT, CDR2 FQNNGV. The CDR3 DNA follows: TGTGCCAGCAGCCAGGGGGTCAGCTCCTACGAGCAGTACTTC. Protein: CASSQGVSSYEQYF.

The V gene is TRBV29-1, the J gene TRBJ1-4; D is undetermined. The CDR3 extends over 12 amino acids. The V gene's germline CDR1 is SQVTM and CDR2 ANQGSEA. V gave up 4 bases and J gave up 6 bases, with 9 bases separating them. CDR3 nucleotide sequence: TGCAGCGTTGGCGCATTCGATGAAAAACTGTTTTTT. Its translation: CSVGAFDEKLFF.

The V gene is TRBV5-1, the J gene TRBJ2-7; 11 bases match TRBD1. This CDR3 is built from 16 residues. The germline gives CDR1 SGHRS, CDR2 YFSETQ. Trimming took 5 bases from V and 1 from J; bases not matched to a gene: 8. The CDR3 nucleotides read TGCGCCAGCAGGGCGGACAGGGGGCGCGTATCCTACGAGCAGTACTTC. As protein: CASRADRGRVSYEQYF.

The chain combines TRBV27 with TRBJ1-1; tentative D call: TRBD1 (5 bases). Trimming took off 2 bases at V and 6 bases at J, with 10 bases between the two ends. This CDR3 is built from 13 residues. CDR1 and CDR2 from the germline V gene are MNHEY and SMNVEV (reference sequence). CDR3: CASSLRGRAEAFF. The CDR3 region has the DNA TGTGCCAGCAGTTTAAGGGGCAGGGCTGAAGCTTTCTTT.

This clone was observed a few times. The J gene is TRBJ2-7, the V gene TRBV20-1, with D hard to call. This CDR3 comprises 11 residues. The germline V gene encodes CDR1 DFQATT and CDR2 SNEGSKA (reference sequence). Trimming pared 6 bases from V and 3 bases from J, leaving 9 bases between. The CDR3 loop is CSANRNYEQYF. CDR3 nucleotide sequence: TGCAGTGCCAACAGAAACTACGAGCAGTACTTC.

The rearrangement links TRBV2 to TRBJ2-7, with 9 bases aligning to TRBD2. Losses at the gene ends were 5 bases for V and 3 bases for J; bases not matched to a gene: 5. Germline V gives CDR1 SNHLY, CDR2 FYNNEI. The CDR3 sequence is 14 residues long. The CDR3 here is CASSSAGGFYEQYF. The CDR3 bases are TGTGCCAGCAGTTCAGCGGGGGGCTTCTACGAGCAGTACTTC.

V usage is TRBV7-9 and J usage is TRBJ2-7; a possible D gene is TRBD2 (6 bases). Germline CDR1 reads SEHNR; CDR2 reads FQNEAQ (reference sequence). This CDR3 comprises 14 residues. V lost 6 bases to trimming and J lost 2 bases, with 14 bases between them. The CDR3 DNA reads as TGTGCCAGCAGTTTCCGGGACTCAGCCTACGAGCAGTACTTC. The encoded protein is CASSFRDSAYEQYF. Complete variable domain (other parts from reference TRBV7-9 and TRBJ2-7): DTGVSQNPRHKITKRGQNVTFRCDPISEHNRLYWYRQTLGQGPEFLTYFQNEAQLEKSRLLSDRFSAERPKGSFSTLEIQRTEQGDSAMYLCASSFRDSAYEQYFGPGTRLTVT.

This rearrangement joins TRBV7-9 to TRBJ1-1; D gene uncertain. Trimming cost V 5 bases and J 1 base, with 17 bases left between them. The CDR3 has 16 amino acids. Germline V lookup: CDR1 SEHNR, CDR2 FQNEAQ (reference sequence). CDR3 sequence: CASSLPRGTANTEAFF. The CDR3 region has the DNA TGTGCCAGCAGCCTCCCACGAGGCACCGCGAACACTGAAGCTTTCTTT. The complete variable domain, with remaining parts taken from reference TRBV7-9 and TRBJ1-1, reads DTGVSQNPRHKITKRGQNVTFRCDPISEHNRLYWYRQTLGQGPEFLTYFQNEAQLEKSRLLSDRFSAERPKGSFSTLEIQRTEQGDSAMYLCASSLPRGTANTEAFFGQGTRLTVV.

This clone was observed a handful of times. In DNA, the CDR3 is TGTGCCAGCAGTTGGGCAGGGGAGGGAACTGAAGCTTTCTTT. Protein: CASSWAGEGTEAFF. The chain carries TRBV27 and TRBJ1-1; the D gene is possibly TRBD1 (6 bases). V was pared by 4 bases and J by 5 bases, with 14 bases between. Per germline, CDR1 MNHEY and CDR2 SMNVEV (reference sequence). The CDR3 runs to 14 residues.

This clone was detected only once. This chain connects TRBV5-1 to TRBJ2-7; 7 bases are a match to TRBD1. Looked up from germline, CDR1 is SGHRS and CDR2 is YFSETQ. After removal of 4 bases from V and 2 bases from J, the junction contained 6 bases not matched to a gene. The CDR3 has 14 amino acids. CDR3 in DNA: TGCGCCAGCAGCCCCGGGACAGCTACCTACGAGCAGTACTTC. As protein: CASSPGTATYEQYF.

The chain links TRBV2 to TRBJ1-5; TRBD1 aligns across 7 bases. V lost 6 bases to trimming and J lost 3 bases; unmatched junction nucleotides: 8. The CDR3 totals 15 residues. Looked up from germline, CDR1 is SNHLY and CDR2 is FYNNEI. In nucleotides, the CDR3 is TGTGCCAGCAGCCTAGGACAGGTTGACAATCAGCCCCAGCATTTT. It translates to CASSLGQVDNQPQHF.

The chain has TRBV18 and TRBJ1-1; 7 positions agree with TRBD1. Trimming removed 3 bases from V and 1 base from J; junction bases left unmatched: 2. The germline gives CDR1 KGHSH, CDR2 LQKENI. This CDR3 region has 14 residues. The CDR3 here is CASSPNRGNTEAFF. The CDR3 DNA follows: TGTGCCAGCTCACCTAACAGGGGGAACACTGAAGCTTTCTTT.

This clone has a handful of counts. The chain has TRBV2 and TRBJ1-2, with TRBD1 identical over 9 bases. This CDR3 is 12 amino acids long. Germline trimming cut 10 bases from V and 5 bases from J; bases unmatched to any gene: 5. Germline CDR1 reads SNHLY; CDR2 reads FYNNEI. The CDR3 loop is CATRTGAYGYTF. The CDR3 bases are TGTGCCACCCGGACAGGGGCATATGGCTACACCTTC.

This chain uses TRBV6-5 with TRBJ1-5; perhaps TRBD1 as D (5 bases). Germline lookup yields CDR1 MNHEY and CDR2 SVGAGI. The CDR3 covers 13 residues. The CDR3 sequence: CACRQGTNQPQHF. The CDR3 DNA follows: TGTGCTTGCCGCCAGGGAACCAATCAGCCCCAGCATTTT.

This chain connects TRBV4-1 to TRBJ1-6; no definite D call. This CDR3 comprises 15 residues. The germline V and J ends were trimmed by 0 bases and 10 bases, with 13 bases remaining between them. The germline CDR1 and CDR2 sequences are MGHRA and YSYEKL. In nucleotides, the CDR3 is TGCGCCAGCAGCCAAGAAGGCTTCGGAGAGTCACCCCTCCACTTT. Amino acids: CASSQEGFGESPLHF.